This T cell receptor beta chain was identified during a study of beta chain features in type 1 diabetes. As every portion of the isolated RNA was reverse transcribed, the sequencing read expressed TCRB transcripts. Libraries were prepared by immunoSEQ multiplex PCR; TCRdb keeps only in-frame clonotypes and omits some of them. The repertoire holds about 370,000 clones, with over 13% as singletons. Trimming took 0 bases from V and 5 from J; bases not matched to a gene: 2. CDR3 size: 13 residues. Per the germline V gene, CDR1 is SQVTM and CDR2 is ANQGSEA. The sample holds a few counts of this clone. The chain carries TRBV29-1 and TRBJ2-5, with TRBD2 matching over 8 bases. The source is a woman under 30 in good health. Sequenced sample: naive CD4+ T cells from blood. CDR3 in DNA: TGCAGCGTTGAAGAAGGGACTAGGGAGACCCAGTACTTC. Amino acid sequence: CSVEEGTRETQYF.